This T cell receptor (beta chain) was sequenced during a study of T cells in Graves' hyperthyroidism and ophthalmopathy. TCR beta CDR3 sequences were amplified from RNA transcripts. Primed by the HTBI set, a first-round RT-PCR was run on the TCR CDR3. TCRdb redid the calling of the multiplex PCR reads with MiXCR, one entry per CDR3 protein. The profile covers around 600,000 distinct CDR3 sequences, with about 45% appearing a single time and 7% to 7.5% taken by the ten largest. V lost 4 bases to trimming and J lost 11 bases, with 18 bases between them. CDR3 length: 14 amino acids. From germline, CDR1 is SGHVS and CDR2 FQNEAQ.

The source of this sequence is an adult man with Graves' disease, either hyperthyroidism or ophthalmopathy (not recorded which). Sequencing input: peripheral blood or thyroid tissue (not recorded which). The genes are TRBV7-8 and TRBJ1-5; D gene unclear. The CDR3 loop is CASSSLEGGETQHF. Here the CDR3 DNA reads TGTGCCAGCAGCTCACTAGAGGGCGGGGAGACCCAGCATTTT. The whole variable domain, remainder taken from reference TRBV7-8 and TRBJ1-5, is GAGVSQSPRYKVAKRGQDVALRCDPISGHVSLFWYQQALGQGPEFLTYFQNEAQLDKSGLPSDRFFAERPEGSVSTLKIQRTQQEDSAVYLCASSSLEGGETQHFGDGTRLSIL.